This TCR beta chain was identified in a study of shared clonotypes between healthy human individuals. General study points: A limitation of the genetic and exposure-history diversity represented arose from few donors. Researchers sampled blood only, noting tissue repertoires likely differ. For naive CD4 cells, 4% to 6% of clonotypes were shared across a handful of donors.

Comments on this clone: Its antigen is still unknown. No DNA is shown, since the ends of the CDR3 on it are uncertain; the CDR3 is the one TCRdb lists.

As handled by the study authors: Junction-only sequences without quality scores came from ImmunoSEQ, so filtering differed. This table comes from immunoSEQ multiplex PCR, and its TCRdb copy is limited to in-frame clones, with some not included. That table is the source of V, J and clone size, and D and trimming were worked out from the DNA. The sample has hundreds of thousands of clones, roughly 95% seen once. Looked up from germline, CDR1 is MNHEY and CDR2 is SVGAGI. Counting both end residues, the CDR3 totals 13 amino acids. CD45RO negativity and positive selection for CCR7 defined naive CD8 cells, a population that excluded terminally differentiated effector memory CD45RA+ cells.

This clonotype was sampled from a woman in her twenties or thirties in good health. The sample consisted of naive CD8+ T cells sorted from blood. The V gene is TRBV6-5, the J gene TRBJ2-7; TRBD2 is taken as the D call from the table, unchecked against the DNA. CDR3 sequence reads: CASSSSGALFLHF.